The 22 T cell receptor beta chains in this list originate from one sample, sequenced in a study of CD8+CD57+ T cells in acquired aplastic anemia. TCR beta VDJ combinations and CDR3 sequences were profiled from genomic DNA. TCRdb reprocessed the reads via MiXCR and lists one record per CDR3 protein. In the table there are 400,000 to 600,000 distinct CDR3 sequences, more than 25% of which are singletons. It was patients with CD8+CD57+ cell expansion by flow cytometry who were chosen for sequencing. The specimen sequenced was sorted CD4+, CD8+, or CD8+CD57+ T cells (not recorded which) from PBMCs. These receptor sequences come from a human donor with aplastic anemia.

The chain carries TRBV29-1 and TRBJ2-5; 8 bases fit TRBD2. The V gene's germline CDR1 is SQVTM and CDR2 ANQGSEA. The CDR3 contains 11 residues. CDR3 region: CAGGRQETQYF. Here the CDR3 DNA reads TGCGCGGGGGGCCGGCAAGAGACCCAGTACTTC.

The chain employs TRBV10-2 and TRBJ1-3; D is perhaps TRBD1 (5 bases). This CDR3 spans 14 amino acids. Germline V gene data show CDR1 as WSHSY and CDR2 as SAAADI. V lost 6 bases and J lost 4, with 13 bases in between. The CDR3 DNA reads TGCGCCAGCAGCCCCCGGGGCAACGGAAACACCATATATTTT. Encoded protein: CASSPRGNGNTIYF.

The chain has TRBV24-1 and TRBJ1-5; the D is unclear. The V end was cut by 0 bases, the J end by 11 bases, with 10 bases between. Germline V lookup: CDR1 KGHDR, CDR2 SFDVKD. The CDR3 is 13 residues long. CDR3 loop: CATSDLFGETQHF. The CDR3 DNA sequence: TGTGCCACCAGTGATTTGTTCGGTGAGACCCAGCATTTT.

The V gene is TRBV19, the J gene TRBJ1-5; D uncertain. The CDR3 is made up of 15 amino acids. V lost 0 bases, J lost 4 bases, and 10 bases lay in between. CDR1 LNHDA and CDR2 SQIVND come from the germline V gene (reference sequence). CDR3 protein: CASSIDPGKNQPQHF. CDR3 coding DNA: TGTGCCAGTAGTATAGATCCGGGAAAGAATCAGCCCCAGCATTTT. Filled out from reference TRBV19 and TRBJ1-5, the complete variable domain reads DGGITQSPKYLFRKEGQNVTLSCEQNLNHDAMYWYRQDPGQGLRLIYYSQIVNDFQKGDIAEGYSVSREKKESFPLTVTSAQKNPTAFYLCASSIDPGKNQPQHFGDGTRLSIL.

Many counts were recorded for this clonotype. The chain joins TRBV15 to TRBJ2-1; 9 bases map to TRBD1. The length of the CDR3 is 15 residues. CDR1 and CDR2 (germline): LNHNV, YYDKDF (reference sequence). The junction had 4 bases not matched to a gene; V was cut back by 1 base and J by 6 bases. The DNA for the CDR3 is TGTGCCACCAGCAGAGGTCCGGGACAGGGCAATGAGCAGTTCTTC. Translating gives CATSRGPGQGNEQFF.

The chain recombines TRBV11-1 with TRBJ1-2; D uncertain. The germline V and J ends were trimmed by 1 base and 1 base, with 10 bases remaining between them. The CDR3 contains 15 residues. The germline gives CDR1 SGHAT, CDR2 FQDESV (reference sequence). Here the CDR3 reads CASSLGQVLNYGYTF. The DNA of the CDR3 is TGTGCCAGCAGCTTAGGCCAAGTTCTTAACTATGGCTACACCTTC.

This clonotype appeared a few times. The CDR3 DNA sequence: TGCAGTGCTAGAGGGGGCGTAGATGAGCAGTTCTTC. Protein sequence: CSARGGVDEQFF. J is TRBJ2-1 and V is TRBV20-1; D might be TRBD1 (5 bases). This CDR3 region has 12 residues. With 1 base removed from V and 8 bases from J, the gap between germline ends came to 9 bases. The germline V gene has CDR1 DFQATT and CDR2 SNEGSKA (reference sequence).

This clonotype has a handful of counts. J is TRBJ1-1 and V is TRBV9; possibly TRBD1 for D (6 bases). V dropped 2 bases and J dropped 6 bases, with 11 bases sitting between them. Germline V gene lookup returns CDR1 SGDLS and CDR2 YYNGEE. This CDR3 contains 13 residues. The CDR3: CASSVAGAAEAFF. CDR3 coding DNA: TGTGCCAGCAGCGTGGCAGGGGCGGCTGAAGCTTTCTTT.

This clonotype has at least ten counts. The chain couples TRBV10-3 to TRBJ1-1; D is perhaps TRBD1 (5 bases). The CDR3 extends over 14 amino acids. The V end lost 6 bases, the J end lost 3 bases, and 14 bases lay between the germline ends. Germline V gene data show CDR1 as ENHRY and CDR2 as SYGVKD. The CDR3 DNA sequence: TGTGCCATCAGCCCGAGGGGACGGCACACTGAAGCTTTCTTT. Protein: CAISPRGRHTEAFF.

This clonotype has a count of ten or more. V and J are TRBV7-3 and TRBJ1-2; TRBD1 matches 9 bases. The CDR3 consists of 14 residues. V dropped 5 bases and J dropped 6; count of bases not matched to a gene: 7. Germline V CDR1 and CDR2: SGHTA, FQGTGA. The CDR3 region is CASSPTGQGHGYTF. CDR3 coding DNA: TGTGCCAGCAGCCCTACTGGACAGGGGCATGGCTACACCTTC. Drawing the rest from reference TRBV7-3 and TRBJ1-2, the complete variable domain is GAGVSQTPSNKVTEKGKYVELRCDPISGHTALYWYRQSLGQGPEFLIYFQGTGAADDSGLPNDRFFAVRPEGSVSTLKIQRTERGDSAVYLCASSPTGQGHGYTFGSGTRLTVV.

This clonotype was counted ten times or more. This chain joins TRBV20-1 and TRBJ2-7, with D perhaps matching TRBD1 (6 bases). V gave up 6 bases and J gave up 2 bases, with 17 bases separating them. This CDR3 is built from 14 residues. Looked up from germline, CDR1 is DFQATT and CDR2 is SNEGSKA (reference sequence). CDR3 loop: CSAPGQIGTYEQYF. For the CDR3, the DNA is TGCAGTGCCCCGGGACAAATCGGGACCTACGAGCAGTACTTC.

This clonotype was seen repeatedly, ten times or more. The rearrangement uses TRBV20-1 and TRBJ1-6; the D is unclear. This CDR3 region has 14 residues. Trimming cost V 2 bases and J 13 bases, with 18 bases left between them. Germline V CDR1 and CDR2: DFQATT, SNEGSKA (reference sequence). The CDR3 bases are TGCAGTGCTAGATACAAAATTCCCTCGTCGCCCCTCCACTTT. This codes for CSARYKIPSSPLHF.

The V gene is TRBV29-1, the J gene TRBJ1-1; D ambiguous. The CDR3 loop spans 12 amino acids. CDR1 SQVTM and CDR2 ANQGSEA come from the germline V gene. With 4 bases removed from V and 0 bases from J, the gap between germline ends came to 6 bases. CDR3 in amino acids: CSVGRVNTEAFF. DNA for the CDR3: TGCAGCGTTGGCCGGGTGAACACTGAAGCTTTCTTT.

In this sample, this clonotype turned up many times. The chain couples TRBV29-1 to TRBJ1-2; D unclear. Germline V gene sequence: CDR1 SQVTM, CDR2 ANQGSEA. The V and J ends lost 0 bases and 7 bases respectively, with 12 bases between them. The CDR3 length is 13 residues. This CDR3 is CSVEDLGHAGYTF. Written as DNA, the CDR3 is TGCAGCGTTGAAGATTTGGGTCATGCTGGCTACACCTTC. The entire variable domain, with the rest obtained from reference TRBV29-1 and TRBJ1-2, is as follows: SAVISQKPSRDICQRGTSLTIQCQVDSQVTMMFWYRQQPGQSLTLIATANQGSEATYESGFVIDKFPISRPNLTFSTLTVSNMSPEDSSIYLCSVEDLGHAGYTFGSGTRLTVV.

This clonotype was observed at least ten times. The chain joins TRBV5-1 to TRBJ2-7, with D perhaps matching TRBD2 (5 bases). This CDR3 contains 16 residues. V gave up 4 bases and J gave up 0 bases, with 17 bases separating them. The germline gives CDR1 SGHRS, CDR2 YFSETQ. The CDR3 spells CASSPTPAAGSYEQYF. The CDR3 DNA reads TGCGCCAGCAGCCCTACCCCAGCGGCGGGCTCCTACGAGCAGTACTTC.

This chain uses TRBV2 with TRBJ1-2, with D perhaps TRBD1 (6 bases). This CDR3 comprises 13 residues. V was clipped by 3 bases and J by 8 bases, with 13 bases between them. CDR1 is SNHLY and CDR2 is FYNNEI in the germline V gene. The CDR3 protein is CASSDRGADGYTF. CDR3 DNA sequence: TGTGCCAGCAGTGACCGGGGGGCGGACGGCTACACCTTC. The full variable domain, rest sourced from reference TRBV2 and TRBJ1-2, is EPEVTQTPSHQVTQMGQEVILRCVPISNHLYFYWYRQILGQKVEFLVSFYNNEISEKSEIFDDQFSVERPDGSNFTLKIRSTKLEDSAMYFCASSDRGADGYTFGSGTRLTVV.

Many counts were recorded for this clonotype. This chain links TRBV5-6 with TRBJ1-6, with D perhaps TRBD1 (6 bases). V lost 1 base, J lost 7 bases, and 12 bases lay in between. The CDR3 totals 15 residues. Germline-derived CDR1 and CDR2 are SGHDT and YYEEEE. Here the CDR3 reads CASSLNRVPNSPLHF. DNA of the CDR3: TGTGCCAGCAGCTTGAACAGGGTGCCGAATTCACCCCTCCACTTT. Using reference TRBV5-6 and TRBJ1-6 for the parts outside the CDR3, the full variable domain is DAGVTQSPTHLIKTRGQQVTLRCSPKSGHDTVSWYQQALGQGPQFIFQYYEEEERQRGNFPDRFSGHQFPNYSSELNVNALLLGDSALYLCASSLNRVPNSPLHFGNGTRLTVT.

This chain links TRBV20-1 with TRBJ2-1, with 8 positions matching TRBD2. Germline assignment: CDR1 DFQATT and CDR2 SNEGSKA (reference sequence). This CDR3 is built from 15 residues. With V trimmed by 3 bases and J by 2 bases, 6 bases remained unmatched. For the CDR3, the DNA is TGCAGTGCTAGGTCCCTAGCGGGTCCCTACAATGAGCAGTTCTTC. This codes for CSARSLAGPYNEQFF.

This clonotype was recorded a few times. This rearrangement joins TRBV9 to TRBJ2-5; TRBD2 aligns across 9 bases. Trimming took 2 bases from V and 5 from J; bases not matched to a gene: 10. The CDR3 extends over 16 amino acids. Germline CDR1 SGDLS, CDR2 YYNGEE. The CDR3 nucleotides are TGTGCCAGCAGCGTTGCGGGGACTAGCATGGGGGAGACCCAGTACTTC. Encoded protein: CASSVAGTSMGETQYF. The full variable domain, completed using reference TRBV9 and TRBJ2-5, is DSGVTQTPKHLITATGQRVTLRCSPRSGDLSVYWYQQSLDQGLQFLIQYYNGEERAKGNILERFSAQQFPDLHSELNLSSLELGDSALYFCASSVAGTSMGETQYFGPGTRLLVL.

The table lists this clonotype with a few counts. The gene calls are TRBV20-1 and TRBJ2-3; D is uncertain. V lost 0 bases, J lost 3 bases, and 7 bases lay in between. Germline values: CDR1 DFQATT, CDR2 SNEGSKA (reference sequence). The CDR3 is 13 residues long. CDR3 loop: CSARDVQTDTQYF. CDR3 in DNA: TGCAGTGCTAGAGATGTACAGACAGATACGCAGTATTTT.

This clonotype was counted ten times or more. V usage is TRBV7-9 and J usage is TRBJ2-7, with D tentatively TRBD2 (6 bases). Trimming cost V 10 bases and J 3 bases, with 25 bases left between them. Germline V CDR1 and CDR2: SEHNR, FQNEAQ (reference sequence). The CDR3 runs to 16 residues. The CDR3 spells CATRGSEGRGSYEQYF. In nucleotides, the CDR3 is TGTGCCACCAGAGGGAGCGAAGGACGGGGGAGCTACGAGCAGTACTTC.

The rearrangement uses TRBV30 and TRBJ1-5, with D tentatively TRBD1 (5 bases). The CDR3 is 15 amino acids. CDR1 and CDR2 (germline): GTSNPN, SVGIG (reference sequence). Trimming stripped 0 bases from V and 0 bases from J, with 9 bases between. This CDR3 reads CAWSVGADSNQPQHF. CDR3 coding DNA: TGTGCCTGGAGTGTAGGGGCTGATAGCAATCAGCCCCAGCATTTT. The whole variable domain, filled in from reference TRBV30 and TRBJ1-5, reads SQTIHQWPATLVQPVGSPLSLECTVEGTSNPNLYWYRQAAGRGLQLLFYSVGIGQISSEVPQNLSASRPQDRQFILSSKKLLLSDSGFYLCAWSVGADSNQPQHFGDGTRLSIL.